This passage covers 4 T cell receptor beta chains from one sample sequenced in a study of blood T cell repertoires in COVID-19. Measured with immunoSEQ multiplex PCR; TCRdb has only the in-frame clones, and not every one. Among about 300,000 clones, under 90% were seen once, and the ten largest hold around 4%. Sample: PBMCs or T cells enriched from blood (not recorded which). These receptors came from a man aged 25 to 40 who had recovered from COVID-19.

This chain joins TRBV28 and TRBJ2-1; D perhaps matches TRBD1 (5 bases). Germline V gene sequence: CDR1 MDHEN, CDR2 SYDVKM. V was clipped by 5 bases and J by 7 bases, with 15 bases between them. This CDR3 spans 14 amino acids. The CDR3 reads CASSRSGYGNEQFF. The CDR3 DNA reads as TGTGCCAGCAGTCGGTCAGGGTATGGGAATGAGCAGTTCTTC.

The chain joins TRBV28 to TRBJ2-7; TRBD1 matches at 7 bases. V dropped 5 bases and J dropped 2; count of bases not matched to a gene: 3. Germline-derived CDR1 and CDR2 are MDHEN and SYDVKM. This CDR3 contains 13 residues. The CDR3 region is CASSAGTAYEQYF. The CDR3 coding sequence is TGTGCCAGCAGTGCCGGGACAGCCTACGAGCAGTACTTC.

This sequence joins TRBV14 and TRBJ2-7, with D maybe TRBD2 (6 bases). The CDR3 has 15 residues. V was pared by 1 base and J by 1 base, with 11 bases between. Germline V gene sequence: CDR1 SGHDN, CDR2 FVKESK. The CDR3 protein is CASSQVPGESYEQYF. CDR3 in DNA: TGTGCCAGCAGCCAAGTGCCGGGAGAGTCCTACGAGCAGTACTTC.

The chain carries TRBV19 and TRBJ1-2, with TRBD1 matching 8 bases. The CDR3 runs 15 residues. Germline V lookup: CDR1 LNHDA, CDR2 SQIVND (reference sequence). After removal of 8 bases from V and 8 bases from J, the junction contained 16 bases not matched to a gene. CDR3 nucleotides: TGTGCCAGTCTTCGGACAGGGAGGCAGCGGGCGGGCTACACCTTC. Protein: CASLRTGRQRAGYTF.